Each of the 30 T cell receptor beta chains below was sequenced from the same sample in a study of neoadjuvant nivolumab and ipilimumab in lung cancer. Produced via immunoSEQ multiplex PCR; TCRdb's table is partial and in-frame only. The sample lists 8,500 to 10,000 clones; 60% to 80% were seen once. This specimen consisted of tumor tissue, obtained after neoadjuvant nivolumab, alone or with ipilimumab, at or shortly before surgery. All receptors derive from an adult with non-small cell lung cancer. Some clones in this sample may be carry-over from other donors' samples.

This chain connects TRBV5-4 to TRBJ1-2; D may be TRBD1 (5 bases). Germline lookup yields CDR1 SGHNT and CDR2 YYREEE (reference sequence). V gave up 0 bases and J gave up 4 bases, with 10 bases separating them. The CDR3 runs to 14 residues. Here the CDR3 DNA reads TGTGCCAGCAGCTTGGAACCAGGGACCTATGGCTACACCTTC. Its protein is CASSLEPGTYGYTF.

The V call is TRBV18, the J call TRBJ2-3; D unclear. This CDR3 region has 13 residues. V was trimmed by 1 base and J by 5 bases, leaving 7 bases between them. The germline V gene has CDR1 KGHSH and CDR2 LQKENI. The CDR3 DNA follows: TGTGCCAGCTCACCACTGCCTCTAGATACGCAGTATTTT. Its protein is CASSPLPLDTQYF.

V and J are TRBV5-4 and TRBJ2-7, with TRBD1 as a possible D gene (7 bases). Germline CDR1 SGHNT, CDR2 YYREEE (reference sequence). The CDR3 is 18 residues long. V shed 0 bases and J shed 2 bases, with 21 bases lying between them. The CDR3 region is CASSLGRGERQIAYEQYF. The CDR3 DNA reads TGTGCCAGCAGCTTGGGCAGGGGGGAAAGACAAATCGCCTACGAGCAGTACTTC.

The genes are TRBV29-1 and TRBJ2-1; no clear D. Germline lookup yields CDR1 SQVTM and CDR2 ANQGSEA. The length of the CDR3 is 14 residues. V was pared by 3 bases and J by 4 bases, with 13 bases between. The CDR3 DNA follows: TGCAGCGTTGAGGGAACAAGGAAGTACAATGAGCAGTTCTTC. Translating it yields CSVEGTRKYNEQFF.

V gene TRBV30 combines with J gene TRBJ2-5; 7 bases are a match to TRBD1. The last part of the DNA fits TRBJ2-7 better; the J call may be wrong. Germline V gives CDR1 GTSNPN, CDR2 SVGIG (reference sequence). The CDR3 consists of 11 residues. The CDR3 reads CAQGQEYEQYF. In nucleotides, the CDR3 is TGTGCCCAAGGACAGGAATACGAGCAGTACTTC.

Comment on this clone: Relative to the germline gene, one junction end is altered; a read error may explain this. V gene TRBV4-1 combines with J gene TRBJ1-2; 7 bases match TRBD1. The CDR3 is made up of 16 amino acids. The V gene's germline CDR1 is MGHRA and CDR2 YSYEKL. CDR3 sequence (DNA): TGCGCCAGCAGCCAAGATTACCGACAGGGTGTCTATCGCTACACCTTC. Protein: CASSQDYRQGVYRYTF.

The V gene is TRBV5-1, the J gene TRBJ1-2; a weak D match, TRBD1 (5 bases). The CDR3 spans 14 residues. V was shortened by 1 base and J by 0 bases, with 7 bases between the two germline ends. Per the germline V gene, CDR1 is SGHRS and CDR2 is YFSETQ. CDR3 in DNA: TGCGCCAGCAGCTTGTTGGGGGCTAACTATGGCTACACCTTC. Amino acid sequence: CASSLLGANYGYTF.

The rearrangement links TRBV10-3 to TRBJ2-7; 7 bases line up with TRBD1. There are 16 residues in the CDR3. Losses at the gene ends were 2 bases for V and 2 bases for J; bases not matched to a gene: 9. Germline V lookup: CDR1 ENHRY, CDR2 SYGVKD. The CDR3 bases are TGTGCCATCAGTGAGGGGGGACAGCCGACCCCCTACGAGCAGTACTTC. This translates into CAISEGGQPTPYEQYF.

Comments on this clone: The germline gene is not matched at one end of the junction; a read error may be the cause. This sequence joins TRBV4-3 and TRBJ1-1; D unclear. The CDR3 has 14 residues. CDR1 and CDR2 from the germline V gene are LGHNA and YSLEER. In nucleotides, the CDR3 is TGCGCCAGCAGCCAAGATCCGACGAACGCTGAAGCTTTCTTT. Protein: CASSQDPTNAEAFF.

V is TRBV15 and J is TRBJ2-3; no clear D gene. V lost 1 base to trimming and J lost 3 bases, with 2 bases between them. Germline values: CDR1 LNHNV, CDR2 YYDKDF (reference sequence). This CDR3 contains 12 residues. CDR3: CATSRVTDTQYF. CDR3 sequence (DNA): TGTGCCACCAGCAGAGTTACAGATACGCAGTATTTT.

This clone turned up a few times. The chain links TRBV10-3 to TRBJ2-7; the match to TRBD1 covers 9 bases. The CDR3 length is 15 residues. Germline-derived CDR1 and CDR2 are ENHRY and SYGVKD. Trimming cost V 2 bases and J 3 bases; bases outside gene matches: 5. This CDR3 reads CAISEKPGQGYEQYF. CDR3 DNA: TGTGCCATCAGTGAGAAACCGGGACAGGGCTACGAGCAGTACTTC.

The chain is built from TRBV6-5 and TRBJ1-2; 11 bases are a match to TRBD1. This CDR3 has 12 amino acids. Germline V gene sequence: CDR1 MNHEY, CDR2 SVGAGI. V gave up 8 bases and J gave up 7 bases; unmatched junction bases: 3. The CDR3 DNA follows: TGTGCCAGCCGGACAGGGGGCAGTGGCTACACCTTC. The encoded protein is CASRTGGSGYTF.

The chain carries TRBV6-5 and TRBJ2-3; perhaps TRBD1 as D (6 bases). Trimming removed 0 bases at V and 3 bases at J, with 10 bases between. This CDR3 has 15 amino acids. Germline V gene lookup returns CDR1 MNHEY and CDR2 SVGAGI. The DNA of the CDR3 is TGTGCCAGCAGTTACTCGGGCAGGGGTACAGATACGCAGTATTTT. Translated, it gives CASSYSGRGTDTQYF.

The V gene is TRBV2, the J gene TRBJ2-7; 12 bases agree with TRBD2. V trimming: 7 bases; J trimming: 4 bases; junction bases outside the gene matches: 17. Germline lookup yields CDR1 SNHLY and CDR2 FYNNEI. The CDR3 totals 18 residues. CDR3 residues: CASIGPGLAGPQMYEQYF. CDR3 DNA: TGTGCCAGCATTGGACCGGGACTAGCGGGTCCGCAGATGTACGAGCAGTACTTC.

The rearrangement joins TRBV6-4 to TRBJ2-3; the match to TRBD1 covers 10 bases. J lost 1 base, V lost 2 bases, and 0 bases had no gene match. The CDR3 is 15 residues long. The V gene's germline CDR1 is MRHNA and CDR2 SNTAGT. The CDR3 protein is CASSDGTGGTDTQYF. Written as DNA, the CDR3 is TGTGCCAGCAGTGACGGGACAGGGGGCACAGATACGCAGTATTTT.

This clone qualifies as medium-sized. The chain recombines TRBV19 with TRBJ2-5; D is possibly TRBD2 (5 bases). The CDR3 has 13 residues. Germline V CDR1 and CDR2: LNHDA, SQIVND (reference sequence). V was shortened by 2 bases and J by 13 bases, with 17 bases between the two germline ends. CDR3 residues: CASSIIPKGDRYF. CDR3 nucleotides: TGTGCCAGTAGTATAATCCCGAAGGGAGATAGGTACTTC. The entire variable domain, with the rest obtained from reference TRBV19 and TRBJ2-5, is as follows: DGGITQSPKYLFRKEGQNVTLSCEQNLNHDAMYWYRQDPGQGLRLIYYSQIVNDFQKGDIAEGYSVSREKKESFPLTVTSAQKNPTAFYLCASSIIPKGDRYFGPGTRLLVL.

This clone appeared a single time. This sequence joins TRBV4-3 and TRBJ2-7; 7 nucleotides align to TRBD1. V shed 3 bases, J shed 3 bases, and the junction held 11 bases outside the gene matches. The CDR3 consists of 16 residues. Germline assignment: CDR1 LGHNA and CDR2 YSLEER. This chain's CDR3 is CASSQGDGTVNYEQYF. The CDR3 DNA is TGCGCCAGCAGCCAGGGGGACGGGACAGTGAACTACGAGCAGTACTTC.

The J gene is TRBJ1-2, the V gene TRBV10-2; unclear D gene. The CDR3 runs 13 residues. Germline CDR1 and CDR2: WSHSY and SAAADI. V shed 4 bases and J shed 2 bases, with 8 bases lying between them. CDR3 bases: TGCGCCAGCAGTGCCTCGGGGAACTATGGCTACACCTTC. It codes for CASSASGNYGYTF.

The chain uses TRBV5-5 and TRBJ1-5; D ambiguous. The V and J ends lost 2 bases and 5 bases respectively, with 17 bases between them. The CDR3 length is 16 residues. The germline gives CDR1 SGHKS, CDR2 YYEKEE (reference sequence). The CDR3 spells CASSLVQFWGDQPQHF. The CDR3 bases are TGTGCCAGCAGCTTAGTCCAGTTCTGGGGAGATCAGCCCCAGCATTTT. Variable domain in full (rest from reference TRBV5-5 and TRBJ1-5): DAGVTQSPTHLIKTRGQQVTLRCSPISGHKSVSWYQQVLGQGPQFIFQYYEKEERGRGNFPDRFSARQFPNYSSELNVNALLLGDSALYLCASSLVQFWGDQPQHFGDGTRLSIL.

This clone appeared once. The chain links TRBV29-1 to TRBJ2-5, with 9 bases aligning to TRBD1. CDR1 is SQVTM and CDR2 is ANQGSEA in the germline V gene. Unmatched junction bases numbered 3, after V lost 4 bases and J lost 0 bases. CDR3 length: 14 residues. The CDR3 here is CSVAGTGNQETQYF. CDR3 nucleotide sequence: TGCAGCGTTGCAGGGACAGGGAACCAAGAGACCCAGTACTTC. Based on the CDR3 plus reference TRBV29-1 and TRBJ2-5, the full variable domain is SAVISQKPSRDICQRGTSLTIQCQVDSQVTMMFWYRQQPGQSLTLIATANQGSEATYESGFVIDKFPISRPNLTFSTLTVSNMSPEDSSIYLCSVAGTGNQETQYFGPGTRLLVL.

J is TRBJ2-7 and V is TRBV4-1; 7 bases are a match to TRBD1. Germline V lookup: CDR1 MGHRA, CDR2 YSYEKL. The CDR3 runs 17 residues. Trimming cost V 0 bases and J 0 bases; bases outside gene matches: 8. CDR3 protein: CASSQDPIRGFSYEQYF. CDR3 sequence (DNA): TGCGCCAGCAGCCAAGACCCTATCAGGGGGTTCTCCTACGAGCAGTACTTC.

V usage is TRBV7-2 and J usage is TRBJ2-3; weak D call: TRBD2 (5 bases). The CDR3 totals 13 residues. CDR1 and CDR2 (germline): SGHTA, FQGNSA. V was cut by 4 bases and J by 2 bases, with 7 bases left in between. The CDR3 DNA reads as TGTGCCAGCAGCTCGGGATTCACAGATACGCAGTATTTT. Protein: CASSSGFTDTQYF. Full variable domain (remainder filled in from reference TRBV7-2 and TRBJ2-3): GAGVSQSPSNKVTEKGKDVELRCDPISGHTALYWYRQSLGQGLEFLIYFQGNSAPDKSGLPSDRFSAERTGGSVSTLTIQRTQQEDSAVYLCASSSGFTDTQYFGPGTRLTVL.

The chain joins TRBV18 to TRBJ2-1, with D possibly matching TRBD2 (5 bases). V lost 1 base, J lost 1 base, and 11 bases lay in between. Germline-derived CDR1 and CDR2 are KGHSH and LQKENI. The CDR3 is 16 amino acids. The CDR3 reads CASSPRGAGSYNEQFF. CDR3 nucleotide sequence: TGTGCCAGCTCACCACGGGGAGCTGGTTCCTACAATGAGCAGTTCTTC.

The rearrangement joins TRBV30 to TRBJ1-1, with unresolved D. There are 13 residues in the CDR3. The V gene's germline CDR1 is GTSNPN and CDR2 SVGIG (reference sequence). V lost 3 bases to trimming and J lost 4 bases, with 12 bases between them. The CDR3 bases are TGTGCCTGGAGGCCGGGGTGGAGCACTGAAGCTTTCTTT. This encodes CAWRPGWSTEAFF.

CDR3 loop: CASSWGTGEMNTEAFF. DNA of the CDR3: TGTGCCAGCAGCTGGGGGACAGGGGAAATGAACACTGAAGCTTTCTTT. The rearrangement uses TRBV11-3 and TRBJ1-1; 10 bases align to TRBD1. CDR1 SGHNT and CDR2 YENEEA come from the germline V gene. CDR3 length: 16 residues. J lost 0 bases, V lost 4 bases, and 5 bases had no gene match.

The chain uses TRBV6-5 and TRBJ2-7; D gene unclear. The V and J ends lost 6 bases and 1 base respectively, with 4 bases between them. The CDR3 covers 11 residues. The germline V gene has CDR1 MNHEY and CDR2 SVGAGI. The chain's CDR3 is CASSHSYEQYF. In nucleotides, the CDR3 is TGTGCCAGCAGCCATTCCTACGAGCAGTACTTC.

The chain carries TRBV6-5 and TRBJ1-1; no definite D call. The ends were cut back, 0 bases at V and 5 bases at J, with 7 bases in the middle. The CDR3 covers 13 residues. The germline gives CDR1 MNHEY, CDR2 SVGAGI. CDR3 in amino acids: CASSYSSSTEAFF. The DNA of the CDR3 is TGTGCCAGCAGTTACTCTTCGAGTACTGAAGCTTTCTTT.

The gene calls are TRBV5-1 and TRBJ1-1, with unresolved D. Looked up from germline, CDR1 is SGHRS and CDR2 is YFSETQ. CDR3 size: 14 residues. V lost 5 bases to trimming and J lost 1 base, with 12 bases between them. This CDR3 is CASRYATWNTEAFF. The CDR3 DNA follows: TGCGCCAGCAGATACGCCACTTGGAACACTGAAGCTTTCTTT.

The chain is built from TRBV2 and TRBJ2-7; D possibly matches TRBD1 or TRBD2 (5 bases each). The CDR3 is 14 residues long. The germline CDR1 and CDR2 sequences are SNHLY and FYNNEI. Trimming removed 6 bases at V and 3 bases at J, with 15 bases between. The CDR3 loop reads CASRIEGTNYEQYF. The DNA of the CDR3 is TGTGCCAGCAGGATTGAGGGGACCAACTACGAGCAGTACTTC.

In this sample, this clone turned up once. The chain uses TRBV15 and TRBJ2-1; the D gene is possibly TRBD1 (5 bases). V was cut by 2 bases and J by 4 bases, with 9 bases left in between. CDR3 size: 14 residues. Germline V gene sequence: CDR1 LNHNV, CDR2 YYDKDF (reference sequence). This CDR3 reads CATSRKQEYNEQFF. CDR3 nucleotide sequence: TGTGCCACCAGCAGAAAACAGGAATACAATGAGCAGTTCTTC.